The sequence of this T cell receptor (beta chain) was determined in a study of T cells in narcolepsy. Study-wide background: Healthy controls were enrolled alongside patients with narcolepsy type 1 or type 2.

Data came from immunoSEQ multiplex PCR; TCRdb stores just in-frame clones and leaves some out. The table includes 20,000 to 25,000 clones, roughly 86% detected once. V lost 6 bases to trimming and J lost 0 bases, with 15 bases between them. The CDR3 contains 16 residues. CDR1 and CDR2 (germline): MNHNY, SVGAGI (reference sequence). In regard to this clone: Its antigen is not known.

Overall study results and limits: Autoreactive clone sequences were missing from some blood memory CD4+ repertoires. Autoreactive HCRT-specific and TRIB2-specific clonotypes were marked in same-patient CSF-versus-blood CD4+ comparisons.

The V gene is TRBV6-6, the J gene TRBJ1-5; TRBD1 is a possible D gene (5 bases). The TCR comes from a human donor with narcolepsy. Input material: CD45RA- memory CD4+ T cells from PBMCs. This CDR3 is CASSRLPTDSNQPQHF. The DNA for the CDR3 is TGTGCCAGCAGCCGCTTACCGACAGATAGCAATCAGCCCCAGCATTTT.